Following are 29 T cell receptor beta chains from one sample sequenced in a study of shared clonotypes between healthy human individuals. Method: immunoSEQ multiplex PCR; TCRdb's copy keeps in-frame clones and lacks some. The sample includes around 1.9 million clones, approximately 94% seen only once; the top ten take roughly 1.7%. The naive CD8 subset, CD45RO-negative cells positively selected for CCR7, excluded terminally differentiated effector memory CD45RA+ cells. Material for sequencing was naive CD8+ T cells from PBMCs. The receptors here all came from a man aged 18 to 29 in good health. Some clones in this sample may be carry-over from other donors' samples.

The gene calls are TRBV7-9 and TRBJ2-1; 7 bases are a match to TRBD1. The germline gives CDR1 SEHNR, CDR2 FQNEAQ (reference sequence). The CDR3 is made up of 16 amino acids. The J segment lost 2 bases and the V segment lost 5 bases, leaving 9 bases of the junction unmatched. The DNA of the CDR3 is TGTGCCAGCAGCCCGAGGGACAGCTCAACCTACAATGAGCAGTTCTTC. Translated: CASSPRDSSTYNEQFF.

V gene TRBV5-4 combines with J gene TRBJ2-7; 11 bases fit TRBD2. Unmatched junction bases numbered 4, after V lost 0 bases and J lost 5 bases. The CDR3 has 15 amino acids. CDR1 SGHNT and CDR2 YYREEE come from the germline V gene (reference sequence). The DNA of the CDR3 is TGTGCCAGCAGCTTGGTAGCGGGGGGGGTCGACGAGCAGTACTTC. Amino acid sequence: CASSLVAGGVDEQYF.

The chain carries TRBV11-3 and TRBJ1-3, with 7 bases matching TRBD1. Trimming removed 5 bases from V and 4 bases from J; junction bases left unmatched: 11. The germline gives CDR1 SGHNT, CDR2 YENEEA. This CDR3 has 16 residues. CDR3 sequence: CASSPPDRVYGNTIYF. DNA of the CDR3: TGTGCCAGCAGCCCACCAGACAGGGTGTACGGAAACACCATATATTTT.

The J gene is TRBJ2-1, the V gene TRBV19, with 7 positions matching TRBD2. Looked up from germline, CDR1 is LNHDA and CDR2 is SQIVND (reference sequence). This CDR3 comprises 15 residues. Germline trimming cut 4 bases from V and 0 bases from J; bases unmatched to any gene: 3. Here the CDR3 reads CASSTGTTSYNEQFF. The DNA for the CDR3 is TGTGCCAGTAGTACCGGGACTACCTCCTACAATGAGCAGTTCTTC.

The chain couples TRBV9 to TRBJ1-1; 9 bases fit TRBD1. This CDR3 is 16 amino acids long. V shed 1 base and J 5 bases; nucleotides not matched to a gene: 9. The germline V gene has CDR1 SGDLS and CDR2 YYNGEE. The CDR3 region has the DNA TGTGCCAGCAGCGTACATACAGGGGGCGCGGGAACTGAAGCTTTCTTT. It translates to CASSVHTGGAGTEAFF.

The V and J genes are TRBV4-1 and TRBJ1-4, with unresolved D. CDR3 length: 13 amino acids. In germline, CDR1 is MGHRA, CDR2 YSYEKL. V was cut by 11 bases and J by 6 bases, with 16 bases left in between. CDR3 in DNA: TGCGCCGGAGCTCCTGGATTGTATGAAAAACTGTTTTTT. This codes for CAGAPGLYEKLFF.

This chain joins TRBV9 and TRBJ1-2; D gene ambiguous. The CDR3 covers 14 residues. CDR1 is SGDLS and CDR2 is YYNGEE in the germline V gene. V lost 4 bases and J lost 2, with 12 bases in between. The CDR3 nucleotides read TGTGCCAGCAGCCCCGACCAAAGGAACTATGGCTACACCTTC. Protein product: CASSPDQRNYGYTF. Complete variable domain (other parts from reference TRBV9 and TRBJ1-2): DSGVTQTPKHLITATGQRVTLRCSPRSGDLSVYWYQQSLDQGLQFLIQYYNGEERAKGNILERFSAQQFPDLHSELNLSSLELGDSALYFCASSPDQRNYGYTFGSGTRLTVV.

This chain uses TRBV5-6 with TRBJ2-5; D is undetermined. Trimming stripped 6 bases from V and 0 bases from J, with 9 bases between. The germline V gene encodes CDR1 SGHDT and CDR2 YYEEEE. The CDR3 has 13 residues. This CDR3 reads CASTSQYQETQYF. Written as DNA, the CDR3 is TGTGCCAGCACGAGCCAGTACCAAGAGACCCAGTACTTC.

The V gene is TRBV11-2, the J gene TRBJ2-2; TRBD1 is a possible D gene (6 bases). The CDR3 has 17 residues. Germline V gene data show CDR1 as SGHAT and CDR2 as FQNNGV. V was clipped by 5 bases and J by 2 bases, with 18 bases between them. This CDR3 reads CASSHRDRSPNTGELFF. CDR3 nucleotide sequence: TGTGCCAGCAGCCACAGAGACAGGAGCCCAAACACCGGGGAGCTGTTTTTT.

The V gene is TRBV11-2, the J gene TRBJ2-3; D remains ambiguous. Germline lookup yields CDR1 SGHAT and CDR2 FQNNGV. Trimming removed 3 bases at V and 3 bases at J, with 13 bases between. The CDR3 sequence is 15 residues long. The chain's CDR3 is CASSFLLGGTDTQYF. CDR3 nucleotides: TGTGCCAGCAGCTTCTTACTCGGCGGAACAGATACGCAGTATTTT.

This chain links TRBV28 with TRBJ2-7; tentatively, D is TRBD1 (5 bases). V was pared by 1 base and J by 2 bases, with 9 bases between. Germline V CDR1 and CDR2: MDHEN, SYDVKM. The CDR3 contains 14 residues. The CDR3 loop is CASSLSSRAYEQYF. CDR3 nucleotide sequence: TGTGCCAGCAGTTTATCGTCCAGGGCCTACGAGCAGTACTTC.

This clone showed up just a few times. This chain uses TRBV2 with TRBJ2-1; D is unresolved. This CDR3 comprises 9 residues. Deletions cut 8 bases from V and 6 bases from J, with 2 bases between. The V gene's germline CDR1 is SNHLY and CDR2 FYNNEI. The CDR3 reads CASVNEQFF. DNA of the CDR3: TGTGCCAGCGTCAATGAGCAGTTCTTC.

The CDR3 nucleotides are TGTGCCAGCAGCTTTCTTTTCCTAGCGGGATCAGATAACACCGGGGAGCTGTTTTTT. It yields the protein CASSFLFLAGSDNTGELFF. The chain carries TRBV7-8 and TRBJ2-2, with TRBD2 matching 9 bases. Germline CDR1 reads SGHVS; CDR2 reads FQNEAQ. V dropped 3 bases and J dropped 2; count of bases not matched to a gene: 13. The CDR3 consists of 19 residues. Using reference TRBV7-8 and TRBJ2-2 for the parts outside the CDR3, the full variable domain is GAGVSQSPRYKVAKRGQDVALRCDPISGHVSLFWYQQALGQGPEFLTYFQNEAQLDKSGLPSDRFFAERPEGSVSTLKIQRTQQEDSAVYLCASSFLFLAGSDNTGELFFGEGSRLTVL.

This chain joins TRBV4-2 and TRBJ1-2; 10 bases match TRBD1. Germline V gene lookup returns CDR1 LGHNA and CDR2 YNFKEQ. The CDR3 loop spans 16 amino acids. Losses at the gene ends were 4 bases for V and 1 base for J; bases not matched to a gene: 6. The CDR3 is CASSLGTGEINYGYTF. CDR3 DNA sequence: TGTGCCAGCAGCCTGGGGACAGGGGAGATTAACTATGGCTACACCTTC.

The rearrangement uses TRBV21-1 and TRBJ2-7; the DNA was not compared with TRBD1, the D call given in the table. TRBV21-1 is a listed pseudogene. This CDR3 is built from 15 residues. The CDR3 spells CASSKGNQELSAQYF. The CDR3 nucleotides read TGTGCCAGCAGCAAAGGAAACCAGGAACTCAGTGCGCAGTACTTC.

In DNA form, the CDR3 reads TGTGCCAGCAGCACACCCGGGAGCAACTATGGCTACACCTTC. Translated, it gives CASSTPGSNYGYTF. The chain links TRBV9 to TRBJ1-2; D not resolved. This CDR3 region has 14 residues. Germline-derived CDR1 and CDR2 are SGDLS and YYNGEE. Deletions cut 4 bases from V and 2 bases from J, with 12 bases between.

This chain connects TRBV27 to TRBJ2-5; 10 nucleotides line up with TRBD1. This CDR3 is built from 16 residues. V was pared by 5 bases and J by 2 bases, with 8 bases of the junction left unmatched. From germline, CDR1 is MNHEY and CDR2 SMNVEV (reference sequence). The CDR3 loop is CASSPLRGQGQETQYF. As DNA, the CDR3 is TGTGCCAGCAGTCCTCTCAGGGGACAGGGGCAAGAGACCCAGTACTTC.

CDR3 loop: CASSPIFTESSYEQYF. For the CDR3, the DNA is TGTGCCAGCAGTCCAATTTTTACGGAGAGCTCCTACGAGCAGTACTTC. The chain couples TRBV28 to TRBJ2-7; D ambiguous. CDR3 size: 16 residues. The germline V and J ends were trimmed by 5 bases and 0 bases, with 17 bases remaining between them. Per germline, CDR1 MDHEN and CDR2 SYDVKM.

The chain employs TRBV4-1 and TRBJ1-3; possibly TRBD1 for D (5 bases). This CDR3 contains 16 residues. Between the trimmed V and J ends, which lost 7 bases and 0 bases, there was a span of 16 bases. CDR1 MGHRA and CDR2 YSYEKL come from the germline V gene. For the CDR3, the DNA is TGCGCCAGCAACCGGGGCCGGGAGGTCTCTGGAAACACCATATATTTT. Its translation: CASNRGREVSGNTIYF.

V usage is TRBV7-3 and J usage is TRBJ2-3; D is undetermined. V gave up 5 bases and J gave up 4 bases, with 1 base separating them. The CDR3 length is 10 residues. Germline V gives CDR1 SGHTA, CDR2 FQGTGA. The CDR3 DNA reads as TGTGCCAGCAGCCCAGATACGCAGTATTTT. Amino acids: CASSPDTQYF.

This clone was detected only a few times. The rearrangement uses TRBV30 and TRBJ1-1; 10 nucleotides line up with TRBD1. Germline trimming cut 5 bases from V and 11 bases from J; bases unmatched to any gene: 14. Per the germline V gene, CDR1 is GTSNPN and CDR2 is SVGIG (reference sequence). The CDR3 contains 14 residues. CDR3 DNA: TGTGCCTGGGGCGTGACAGGGGGCGCGTCCGACGCTTTCTTT. It codes for CAWGVTGGASDAFF.

This clone was observed a few times. Other DNA sequences in this sample translate to the same CDR3. The rearrangement joins TRBV2 to TRBJ2-5, with unresolved D. V shed 3 bases and J shed 2 bases, with 7 bases lying between them. There are 13 residues in the CDR3. The V gene's germline CDR1 is SNHLY and CDR2 FYNNEI. The CDR3 protein is CASSEVGQETQYF. The DNA of the CDR3 is TGTGCCAGCAGTGAGGTGGGGCAAGAGACCCAGTACTTC.

The chain links TRBV11-3 to TRBJ2-2, with a tentative D call TRBD1 (7 bases). With 5 bases removed from V and 3 bases from J, the gap between germline ends came to 13 bases. CDR3 size: 15 residues. Germline assignment: CDR1 SGHNT and CDR2 YENEEA. This CDR3 is CASSAGQWDTGELFF. In DNA, the CDR3 is TGTGCCAGCAGCGCGGGACAGTGGGACACCGGGGAGCTGTTTTTT.

The CDR3 sequence: CASSQNNRGRYIQYF. CDR3 nucleotides: TGCGCCAGCAGCCAAAATAACAGGGGTCGGTACATTCAGTACTTC. This rearrangement joins TRBV4-3 to TRBJ2-4, with TRBD1 matching 7 bases. CDR1 and CDR2 from the germline V gene are LGHNA and YSLEER. V gave up 2 bases and J gave up 8 bases; unmatched junction bases: 9. The CDR3 is 15 amino acids.

This rearrangement joins TRBV19 to TRBJ1-3, with D hard to call. V shed 5 bases and J shed 0 bases, with 11 bases lying between them. This CDR3 has 15 amino acids. CDR1 and CDR2 (germline): LNHDA, SQIVND (reference sequence). The CDR3 protein is CASSGSYSSGNTIYF. Written as DNA, the CDR3 is TGTGCCAGTAGTGGATCGTACAGCTCTGGAAACACCATATATTTT.

The CDR3: CASSIVDLRNDYGYTF. The DNA of the CDR3 is TGTGCCAGTAGTATAGTGGACCTCCGGAACGACTATGGCTACACCTTC. The rearrangement joins TRBV19 to TRBJ1-2; D unclear. Germline V gene sequence: CDR1 LNHDA, CDR2 SQIVND (reference sequence). Trimming stripped 1 base from V and 3 bases from J, with 15 bases between. This CDR3 region has 16 residues.

This chain uses TRBV5-1 with TRBJ1-3; D gene ambiguous. The germline gives CDR1 SGHRS, CDR2 YFSETQ. The V end lost 1 base, the J end lost 1 base, and 18 bases lay between the germline ends. This CDR3 region has 18 residues. CDR3 coding DNA: TGCGCCAGCAGCTTGCTCCCCGTCCGGAGATCTTCTGGAAACACCATATATTTT. It encodes CASSLLPVRRSSGNTIYF.

The chain joins TRBV4-1 to TRBJ2-5; TRBD1 matches 10 bases. The CDR3 covers 15 residues. J was trimmed by 5 bases and V by 5 bases; bases with no gene match: 8. CDR1 MGHRA and CDR2 YSYEKL come from the germline V gene. CDR3 loop: CASSTRDRGLETQYF. CDR3 DNA: TGCGCCAGCAGCACCCGGGACAGGGGTCTGGAGACCCAGTACTTC.

The gene calls are TRBV13 and TRBJ2-7; no clear D. This CDR3 contains 15 residues. V dropped 1 base and J dropped 7 bases, with 17 bases sitting between them. The germline gives CDR1 PRHDT, CDR2 FYEKMQ (reference sequence). The CDR3 DNA reads as TGTGCCAGCAGCTTAGTTAGGTCCGCTCGGTATGAGCAGTACTTC. Its translation is CASSLVRSARYEQYF.